This T cell receptor (beta chain) was recorded in a study of control samples from healthy donors and cancer patients. Libraries were prepared by immunoSEQ multiplex PCR; TCRdb keeps only in-frame clonotypes and omits some of them. Among approximately 100,000 clones, approximately 89% were seen once, and the ten largest hold roughly 21%. Trimming took 4 bases from V and 0 from J; bases not matched to a gene: 2. The V gene's germline CDR1 is SGHDN and CDR2 FVKESK. The CDR3 consists of 17 residues. The sample consisted of blood. The chain combines TRBV14 with TRBJ1-6, with TRBD1 identical over 11 bases. This receptor was taken from a man younger than 45 in good health. The CDR3 sequence: CASSPDRGRSYNSPLHF. CDR3 DNA sequence: TGTGCCAGCAGCCCGGACAGGGGGCGCTCCTATAATTCACCCCTCCACTTT.